These T cell receptor beta chains were read from a single sample in a study of blood T cell repertoires in COVID-19. The method was immunoSEQ multiplex PCR; TCRdb's version includes in-frame clones alone and lacks a portion of them. This table holds 270,000 or so clones, 91% found once. Sequencing input: PBMCs or T cells enriched from blood (not recorded which). The receptors were sampled from a man aged 35-49 years who had been exposed to COVID-19. Both conserved end residues are part of each CDR3. The D gene is left open where the match is weak. Some rows have no size entry. The others give once, few or many, or a class for an expanded clone.

abundance: .; d_gene: .; j_gene: TRBJ1-6; len: 12; v_gene: TRBV23-1; CDR3aa: CASGPISFTLHF; CDR3nt: TGCGCCAGCGGCCCGATAAGTTTCACCCTCCACTTT
abundance: .; d_gene: TRBD2; j_gene: TRBJ2-1; len: 16; v_gene: TRBV6-1; CDR3aa: CASSEVSSGHYNGQFF; CDR3nt: TGTGCCAGCAGTGAAGTATCTAGCGGCCATTACAATGGGCAGTTCTTC
abundance: .; d_gene: .; j_gene: TRBJ2-5; len: 13; v_gene: TRBV28; CDR3aa: CASGKGGGETQYF; CDR3nt: TGTGCCAGCGGAAAGGGAGGGGGAGAGACCCAGTACTTC
abundance: .; d_gene: .; j_gene: TRBJ2-3; len: 18; v_gene: TRBV6-1; CDR3aa: CASSEAPEGVYSTDTQYF; CDR3nt: TGTGCCAGCAGTGAAGCGCCCGAGGGGGTGTATAGCACAGATACGCAGTATTTT
abundance: .; d_gene: TRBD1; j_gene: TRBJ1-4; len: 17; v_gene: TRBV27; CDR3aa: CASSRTGGGEVNEKLFF; CDR3nt: TGTGCCAGCAGCCGGACAGGGGGCGGGGAGGTGAATGAAAAACTGTTTTTT
abundance: .; d_gene: .; j_gene: TRBJ1-1; len: 15; v_gene: TRBV9; CDR3aa: CASSPSVGGNTEAFF; CDR3nt: TGTGCCAGCAGCCCGAGCGTAGGAGGGAACACTGAAGCTTTCTTT
abundance: .; d_gene: TRBD1; j_gene: TRBJ2-7; len: 17; v_gene: TRBV4-3; CDR3aa: CASSQGIGTGVSYEQYF; CDR3nt: TGCGCCAGCAGCCAAGGGATTGGGACAGGGGTCTCCTACGAGCAGTACTTC
abundance: .; d_gene: TRBD1; j_gene: TRBJ1-1; len: 16; v_gene: TRBV27; CDR3aa: CASSLRTGTGNTEAFF; CDR3nt: TGTGCCAGCAGTCTGCGAACCGGGACAGGGAACACTGAAGCTTTCTTT
abundance: once; d_gene: .; j_gene: TRBJ1-6; len: 13; v_gene: TRBV30; CDR3aa: CAWSSGANSPLHF; CDR3nt: TGTGCCTGGAGTTCAGGGGCTAATTCACCCCTCCACTTT
abundance: .; d_gene: TRBD2; j_gene: TRBJ2-5; len: 14; v_gene: TRBV28; CDR3aa: CASSFGGRYETQYF; CDR3nt: TGTGCCAGCAGTTTCGGCGGGAGATATGAGACCCAGTACTTC
abundance: .; d_gene: .; j_gene: TRBJ1-2; len: 15; v_gene: TRBV28; CDR3aa: CASSQTPVRYDGYTF; CDR3nt: TGTGCCAGCAGCCAAACCCCGGTCAGGTACGATGGCTACACCTTC
abundance: .; d_gene: .; j_gene: TRBJ1-4; len: 15; v_gene: TRBV12-5; CDR3aa: CASGPGRGSGEKLFF; CDR3nt: TGTGCTAGTGGCCCCGGGAGGGGCTCGGGTGAAAAACTGTTTTTT
abundance: .; d_gene: .; j_gene: TRBJ2-1; len: 13; v_gene: TRBV5-4; CDR3aa: CASCRSSGNEQFF; CDR3nt: TGTGCCAGCTGCAGGAGTAGCGGCAATGAGCAGTTCTTC
abundance: .; d_gene: .; j_gene: TRBJ2-7; len: 14; v_gene: TRBV27; CDR3aa: CASSLSSSLYEQYF; CDR3nt: TGTGCCAGCAGTTTATCTTCTAGCTTGTACGAGCAGTACTTC
abundance: once; d_gene: TRBD2; j_gene: TRBJ2-1; len: 15; v_gene: TRBV19; CDR3aa: CASRGLAEFFNEQFF; CDR3nt: TGTGCCAGTCGAGGACTAGCGGAATTCTTCAATGAGCAGTTCTTC
abundance: .; d_gene: .; j_gene: TRBJ1-2; len: 13; v_gene: TRBV29-1; CDR3aa: CSVPSEGDYGYTF; CDR3nt: TGCAGCGTTCCAAGCGAGGGGGACTATGGCTACACCTTC
abundance: .; d_gene: .; j_gene: TRBJ1-2; len: 13; v_gene: TRBV19; CDR3aa: CASNNHPGSGYTF; CDR3nt: TGTGCCAGTAACAATCACCCGGGGTCTGGCTACACCTTC
abundance: .; d_gene: .; j_gene: TRBJ2-7; len: 12; v_gene: TRBV5-1; CDR3aa: CASSLAPYEQYF; CDR3nt: TGCGCCAGCAGCTTGGCCCCTTACGAGCAGTACTTC
abundance: .; d_gene: TRBD1; j_gene: TRBJ2-7; len: 16; v_gene: TRBV10-2; CDR3aa: CASSEPGQGISGEQYF; CDR3nt: TGCGCCAGCAGTGAACCGGGACAGGGGATTTCGGGAGAGCAGTACTTC
abundance: .; d_gene: .; j_gene: TRBJ1-1; len: 14; v_gene: TRBV6-5; CDR3aa: CASSYSDRNTEAFF; CDR3nt: TGTGCCAGCAGTTACTCGGACAGGAACACTGAAGCTTTCTTT
abundance: .; d_gene: .; j_gene: TRBJ2-7; len: 11; v_gene: TRBV18; CDR3aa: CASSPGGEQYF; CDR3nt: TGTGCCAGCTCACCAGGAGGGGAGCAGTACTTC
abundance: once; d_gene: .; j_gene: TRBJ2-7; len: 14; v_gene: TRBV6-5; CDR3aa: CASSHLGTPYEQYF; CDR3nt: TGTGCCAGCAGTCACCTCGGGACACCTTACGAGCAGTACTTC
abundance: .; d_gene: .; j_gene: TRBJ2-3; len: 15; v_gene: TRBV5-1; CDR3aa: CASSFFLPPRDTQYF; CDR3nt: TGCGCCAGCAGCTTCTTTCTCCCGCCCAGAGATACGCAGTATTTT
abundance: .; d_gene: .; j_gene: TRBJ2-1; len: 11; v_gene: TRBV21-1; CDR3aa: CASRSLNEQFF; CDR3nt: TGTGCCAGCAGGTCCTTAAATGAGCAGTTCTTC
abundance: .; d_gene: .; j_gene: TRBJ1-1; len: 14; v_gene: TRBV27; CDR3aa: CASSQQGLNTEAFF; CDR3nt: TGTGCCAGCAGTCAACAGGGCCTCAACACTGAAGCTTTCTTT
abundance: .; d_gene: .; j_gene: TRBJ2-2; len: 17; v_gene: TRBV11-3; CDR3aa: CASSSAEGAANTGELFF; CDR3nt: TGTGCCAGCAGCTCCGCGGAGGGGGCCGCGAACACCGGGGAGCTGTTTTTT
abundance: .; d_gene: .; j_gene: TRBJ1-5; len: 13; v_gene: TRBV4-3; CDR3aa: CASSPQVNQPQHF; CDR3nt: TGCGCCAGCAGCCCACAAGTAAATCAGCCCCAGCATTTT
abundance: .; d_gene: .; j_gene: TRBJ2-2; len: 15; v_gene: TRBV5-1; CDR3aa: CASSRSGNRAGELFF; CDR3nt: TGCGCCAGCAGCCGAAGCGGTAACAGGGCCGGGGAGCTGTTTTTT
abundance: .; d_gene: TRBD2; j_gene: TRBJ2-1; len: 16; v_gene: TRBV7-2; CDR3aa: CASSPMTSGSYNEQFF; CDR3nt: TGTGCCAGCAGCCCGATGACTAGCGGGAGTTATAATGAGCAGTTCTTC
abundance: .; d_gene: .; j_gene: TRBJ2-2; len: 15; v_gene: TRBV7-3; CDR3aa: CASSSTGGGTGELFF; CDR3nt: TGTGCCAGCAGCTCAACAGGGGGAGGGACCGGGGAGCTGTTTTTT
abundance: .; d_gene: TRBD2; j_gene: TRBJ2-7; len: 15; v_gene: TRBV7-7; CDR3aa: CASSPSGLASSEQYF; CDR3nt: TGTGCTAGCAGCCCCTCGGGACTAGCTTCCTCCGAGCAGTACTTC
abundance: .; d_gene: TRBD2; j_gene: TRBJ2-1; len: 15; v_gene: TRBV9; CDR3aa: CASSAGLGGVNEQFF; CDR3nt: TGTGCCAGCAGCGCGGGGTTGGGAGGGGTTAATGAGCAGTTCTTC
abundance: .; d_gene: TRBD2; j_gene: TRBJ2-5; len: 16; v_gene: TRBV19; CDR3aa: CASSRTSGRARETQYF; CDR3nt: TGTGCCAGTAGTAGGACTAGCGGGAGGGCCCGGGAGACCCAGTACTTC
abundance: .; d_gene: TRBD1; j_gene: TRBJ1-4; len: 16; v_gene: TRBV27; CDR3aa: CASSLSYRGLGEKLFF; CDR3nt: TGTGCCAGCAGTCTTTCTTACAGGGGATTAGGTGAAAAACTGTTTTTT
abundance: .; d_gene: TRBD2; j_gene: TRBJ2-5; len: 21; v_gene: TRBV4-1; CDR3aa: CASSPQDRFSYSGSGQETQYF; CDR3nt: TGCGCCAGCAGCCCCCAAGACAGATTTTCTTATAGCGGGAGTGGTCAAGAGACCCAGTACTTC
abundance: .; d_gene: TRBD1; j_gene: TRBJ1-5; len: 19; v_gene: TRBV28; CDR3aa: CASSLYPGQGRGGNQPQHF; CDR3nt: TGTGCCAGCAGTTTATACCCGGGACAGGGAAGGGGGGGCAATCAGCCCCAGCATTTT
abundance: .; d_gene: TRBD1; j_gene: TRBJ2-4; len: 13; v_gene: TRBV28; CDR3aa: CASSSSGTGIQYF; CDR3nt: TGTGCCAGCAGTTCGTCCGGGACAGGAATTCAGTACTTC
abundance: .; d_gene: .; j_gene: TRBJ2-3; len: 16; v_gene: TRBV15; CDR3aa: CATSRVARTQEDTQYF; CDR3nt: TGTGCCACCAGCAGAGTTGCGCGAACCCAGGAAGATACGCAGTATTTT
abundance: .; d_gene: TRBD1; j_gene: TRBJ2-7; len: 18; v_gene: TRBV5-1; CDR3aa: CASSLWARDSLVPYEQYF; CDR3nt: TGCGCCAGCAGCTTGTGGGCCAGGGACAGCCTAGTCCCCTACGAGCAGTACTTC
abundance: once; d_gene: TRBD2; j_gene: TRBJ2-1; len: 15; v_gene: TRBV5-1; CDR3aa: CASSLSGSSYNEQFF; CDR3nt: TGCGCCAGCAGCTTGAGCGGGAGCTCCTACAATGAGCAGTTCTTC
abundance: .; d_gene: .; j_gene: TRBJ1-5; len: 14; v_gene: TRBV6-5; CDR3aa: CASSYSRDNQPQHF; CDR3nt: TGTGCCAGCAGTTACTCCCGGGACAATCAGCCCCAGCATTTT
abundance: .; d_gene: .; j_gene: TRBJ2-7; len: 19; v_gene: TRBV19; CDR3aa: CASRIQGNPPFQRTYEQYF; CDR3nt: TGTGCCAGTAGGATACAGGGCAATCCTCCTTTTCAGCGCACCTACGAGCAGTACTTC
abundance: .; d_gene: .; j_gene: TRBJ1-2; len: 13; v_gene: TRBV5-5; CDR3aa: CASSLYNLYGYTF; CDR3nt: TGTGCCAGCAGCTTGTACAATTTGTATGGCTACACCTTC
abundance: .; d_gene: .; j_gene: TRBJ1-1; len: 14; v_gene: TRBV18; CDR3aa: CASSPSTEKTEAFF; CDR3nt: TGTGCCAGCTCACCTTCGACAGAAAAGACTGAAGCTTTCTTT
abundance: .; d_gene: .; j_gene: TRBJ2-7; len: 15; v_gene: TRBV11-3; CDR3aa: CASSSRQAPLYEQYF; CDR3nt: TGTGCCAGCAGCTCACGACAGGCGCCACTTTACGAGCAGTACTTC